The 21 T cell receptor beta chains in this list originate from one sample, sequenced in a study of blood T cells in healthy people across ages. Combining a sample-barcoded 5' primer with a J-beta primer mix, a second PCR ran for about 7 to 11 cycles. TCRdb recomputed calls from the 5' RACE reads with MiXCR, one row per CDR3 protein. The data hold 550,000 to 800,000 distinct CDR3 sequences, with approximately 31% observed a single time. Sequenced material: blood. These receptors came from a woman over 75 in good health.

This chain joins TRBV12-3 or TRBV12-4 and TRBJ2-5, with 7 bases matching TRBD1. V shed 3 bases and J 6 bases; nucleotides not matched to a gene: 13. The CDR3 has 16 residues. CDR3 loop: CASSFPYQDRAQTQYF. CDR3 sequence (DNA): TGTGCCAGCAGTTTCCCTTACCAAGACAGGGCACAGACCCAGTACTTC.

This chain connects TRBV20-1 to TRBJ1-2; unclear D gene. This CDR3 is 17 amino acids long. Germline assignment: CDR1 DFQATT and CDR2 SNEGSKA (reference sequence). Deletions cut 1 base from V and 3 bases from J, with 21 bases between. In nucleotides, the CDR3 is TGCAGTGCTAGAGCCTACGGTGAAGGGCACCACTACTATGGCTACACCTTC. It is translated as CSARAYGEGHHYYGYTF.

Concerning this clonotype itself: The CDR3 ends on some other residue instead of the conserved phenylalanine or tryptophan, so this is likely a read error. The rearrangement joins TRBV7-3 to TRBJ2-5; D possibly uses TRBD1 or TRBD2 (5 bases each). The closer fit of TRBJ2-7 to the DNA end suggests the J call may be wrong. The CDR3 consists of 14 residues. Germline CDR1 is SGHTA and CDR2 is FQGTGA. CDR3 protein: CASNLTPRDHEQYC. The DNA of the CDR3 is TGTGCCAGCAACTTAACCCCCCGGGACCACGAGCAGTACTGC.

This clonotype has a count of ten or more. V gene TRBV19 combines with J gene TRBJ2-7; 7 nucleotides match TRBD1. Germline values: CDR1 LNHDA, CDR2 SQIVND (reference sequence). Unmatched junction bases numbered 1, after V lost 3 bases and J lost 2 bases. The CDR3 consists of 13 residues. The DNA for the CDR3 is TGTGCCAGTAGTATGGGACAGACCTACGAGCAGTACTTC. Its protein product is CASSMGQTYEQYF.

This clonotype was seen many times. The chain employs TRBV20-1 and TRBJ2-3, with unresolved D. The CDR3 covers 15 residues. V was cut by 8 bases and J by 3 bases, with 21 bases left in between. From germline, CDR1 is DFQATT and CDR2 SNEGSKA (reference sequence). The CDR3 protein is CSLHRVADMTDTQYF. In DNA form, the CDR3 reads TGCAGTCTCCACCGGGTAGCCGATATGACAGATACGCAGTATTTT.

J is TRBJ1-5 and V is TRBV20-1, with D tentatively TRBD1 (6 bases). The CDR3 has 14 amino acids. Germline CDR1 and CDR2: DFQATT and SNEGSKA (reference sequence). Trimming stripped 0 bases from V and 7 bases from J, with 13 bases between. The CDR3 DNA reads as TGCAGTGCTAGAGAGCCCAGGGGTGAACAGCCCCAGCATTTT. Protein sequence: CSAREPRGEQPQHF.

This clonotype was seen repeatedly, ten times or more. The chain recombines TRBV7-6 with TRBJ2-5, with a weak D call TRBD2 (5 bases). Germline CDR1 reads SGHVS; CDR2 reads FNYEAQ. Trimming pared 1 base from V and 2 bases from J, leaving 11 bases between. The CDR3 has 15 amino acids. The CDR3 region has the DNA TGTGCCAGCAGCTTAGTGACTAATCTTCAAGAGACCCAGTACTTC. Its translation is CASSLVTNLQETQYF.

This chain joins TRBV4-1 and TRBJ1-5; TRBD1 matches at 9 bases. The CDR3 loop spans 19 amino acids. CDR1 and CDR2 (germline): MGHRA, YSYEKL. Trimming took 0 bases from V and 0 from J; bases not matched to a gene: 9. CDR3 amino acids: CASSQESAQGAVSNQPQHF. For the CDR3, the DNA is TGCGCCAGCAGCCAAGAATCTGCACAGGGGGCCGTTAGCAATCAGCCCCAGCATTTT.

This clonotype was counted ten times or more. The CDR3 region has the DNA TGCAGTGCCAGGCCCATTTTGTCGGGCACAGATACGCAGTATTTT. Its protein is CSARPILSGTDTQYF. The V gene is TRBV20-1, the J gene TRBJ2-3; no definite D call. V gave up 6 bases and J gave up 1 base, with 17 bases separating them. There are 15 residues in the CDR3. Germline V gene data show CDR1 as DFQATT and CDR2 as SNEGSKA (reference sequence).

This clonotype showed up many times. The chain joins TRBV10-3 to TRBJ2-3; the match to TRBD2 covers 13 bases. This CDR3 contains 16 residues. Trimming removed 5 bases from V and 2 bases from J; junction bases left unmatched: 4. Germline CDR1 reads ENHRY; CDR2 reads SYGVKD. CDR3 sequence: CAISPTSGGSTDTQYF. Here the CDR3 DNA reads TGTGCCATCAGTCCGACTAGCGGGGGGTCCACAGATACGCAGTATTTT.

A note on this clonotype: A much larger clonotype is one base distant, so this may be a read error. The chain couples TRBV15 to TRBJ2-5; D is unresolved. Germline-derived CDR1 and CDR2 are LNHNV and YYDKDF (reference sequence). V gave up 0 bases and J gave up 3 bases, with 8 bases separating them. The CDR3 consists of 14 residues. The CDR3 reads CATSRDPNKETQYF. In nucleotides, the CDR3 is TGTGCCACCAGCAGAGATCCAAATAAAGAGACCCAGTACTTC.

This clonotype showed up just a few times. A read error may be the cause here, since a much bigger clone is one base away. The V and J genes are TRBV3-1 and TRBJ2-5; D is unclear. Germline CDR1 LGHDT, CDR2 YNNKEL (reference sequence). There are 13 residues in the CDR3. V was shortened by 8 bases and J by 13 bases, with 23 bases between the two germline ends. DNA for the CDR3: TGTGCCAGCGCCAGCCAAAGTTCCTACGAGCGGTACTTC. Protein product: CASASQSSYERYF.

The rearrangement links TRBV4-1 to TRBJ2-1; the match to TRBD2 covers 9 bases. The CDR3 contains 17 residues. CDR1 is MGHRA and CDR2 is YSYEKL in the germline V gene. V was pared by 1 base and J by 3 bases, with 7 bases of the junction left unmatched. CDR3 in amino acids: CASSQAGRAGGYNEQFF. Written as DNA, the CDR3 is TGCGCCAGCAGCCAAGCGGGACGAGCGGGGGGCTACAATGAGCAGTTCTTC.

This clonotype was seen ten or more times. The junction departs from germline at one end; a sequencing error may be responsible. V gene TRBV7-2 combines with J gene TRBJ2-7; 7 bases match TRBD2. This CDR3 is 12 amino acids long. The germline V gene encodes CDR1 SGHTA and CDR2 FQGNSA. The CDR3 DNA follows: TGCGCCAGCAGCCCGGGGAGGGACGAGCAGTACTTC. Protein product: CASSPGRDEQYF.

V and J are TRBV19 and TRBJ2-3; D gene uncertain. CDR3 length equals 14 residues. Trimming shortened V by 1 base and J by 2 bases, and 7 bases separated the two germline ends. Germline-derived CDR1 and CDR2 are LNHDA and SQIVND (reference sequence). CDR3 DNA: TGTGCCAGTAGTATAGCCAAAACCACAGATACGCAGTATTTT. The encoded protein is CASSIAKTTDTQYF.

Worth noting for this clonotype: One end of the junction fails to match germline, which may point to a read error. The chain links TRBV6-1 to TRBJ2-1; D call uncertain. Germline V CDR1 and CDR2: MNHNS, SASEGT. This CDR3 contains 14 residues. The CDR3 sequence: CASREAPFGNEQFF. CDR3 in DNA: TGTGCCAGCAGGGAAGCCCCTTTCGGCAATGAGCAGTTCTTC.

This clonotype occurred a few times. This chain links TRBV28 with TRBJ1-4; possibly TRBD1 for D (5 bases). V lost 6 bases and J 3 bases, leaving 11 bases between the germline ends. This CDR3 is 14 amino acids long. From germline, CDR1 is MDHEN and CDR2 SYDVKM. CDR3 coding DNA: TGTGCCAGCAGCCCACCGGGGGCTAATGAAAAACTGTTTTTT. Its protein is CASSPPGANEKLFF. The whole variable domain, filled in from reference TRBV28 and TRBJ1-4, reads DVKVTQSSRYLVKRTGEKVFLECVQDMDHENMFWYRQDPGLGLRLIYFSYDVKMKEKGDIPEGYSVSREKKERFSLILESASTNQTSMYLCASSPPGANEKLFFGSGTQLSVL.

The V and J genes are TRBV2 and TRBJ2-3; 8 bases align to TRBD2. Unmatched junction bases numbered 7, after V lost 4 bases and J lost 4 bases. Germline-derived CDR1 and CDR2 are SNHLY and FYNNEI. The CDR3 is 15 residues long. CDR3 in amino acids: CASSGTSRSADTQYF. For the CDR3, the DNA is TGTGCCAGCAGTGGGACTAGCCGATCCGCAGATACGCAGTATTTT. Supplemented by reference TRBV2 and TRBJ2-3, the full variable domain reads EPEVTQTPSHQVTQMGQEVILRCVPISNHLYFYWYRQILGQKVEFLVSFYNNEISEKSEIFDDQFSVERPDGSNFTLKIRSTKLEDSAMYFCASSGTSRSADTQYFGPGTRLTVL.

As for this clonotype: The CDR3 does not close with the conserved phenylalanine or tryptophan, likely indicating a read error. The chain joins TRBV7-9 to TRBJ2-1; no clear D gene. From germline, CDR1 is SEHNR and CDR2 FQNEAQ (reference sequence). The CDR3 is made up of 11 amino acids. V lost 4 bases and J 6 bases, leaving 4 bases between the germline ends. The DNA of the CDR3 is TGTGCCAGCAGCTGGGGCAATGAGCAGTTCTCC. Its translation is CASSWGNEQFS.

In regard to this clonotype: This could be a read error, since a much larger clone is one nucleotide away. The rearrangement uses TRBV20-1 and TRBJ2-1; 15 nucleotides align to TRBD2. In germline, CDR1 is DFQATT, CDR2 SNEGSKA (reference sequence). The CDR3 consists of 13 residues. The CDR3 DNA follows: TGCGGTGCCTGGACTAGCGGGAGGGGTGAGCAGTTCTTC. As protein: CGAWTSGRGEQFF.

This clonotype has a handful of counts. The V and J genes are TRBV5-5 and TRBJ1-4; D call uncertain. Germline CDR1 and CDR2: SGHKS and YYEKEE (reference sequence). Between the trimmed V and J ends, which lost 0 bases and 5 bases, there was a span of 14 bases. This CDR3 comprises 16 residues. The CDR3 DNA reads TGTGCCAGCAGCTTGGGGTGGAGCCCTACGAATGAAAAACTGTTTTTT. Its translation: CASSLGWSPTNEKLFF.